The T cell receptor beta chain described here comes from a study of Graves' ophthalmopathy and Graves' hyperthyroidism. Study-level information: Samples of peripheral blood were obtained at initial diagnosis, prior to treatment of any kind. Study-wide points: Among expanded thyroid clonotypes above 0.001 frequency, most also occurred in blood.

This clonotype was recorded at least ten times. Antigen unknown. About 10 ml of fresh blood yielded the PBMCs by density gradient. The germline gives CDR1 MNHEY, CDR2 SMNVEV (reference sequence). The CDR3 runs to 15 residues. Between the trimmed V and J ends, which lost 5 bases and 7 bases, there was a span of 20 bases. Amplification from RNA transcripts yielded the TCR beta CDR3 regions. HTBI primers primed a first-round RT-PCR, and a second-round multiplex PCR followed. From the multiplex PCR reads, TCRdb called clonotypes with MiXCR, one entry per CDR3 protein. The repertoire has 620,000 or so distinct CDR3 sequences, around a fifth of them found once; the top ten carry more than 5.5%.

This chain links TRBV27 with TRBJ1-1, with D maybe TRBD1 (6 bases). Sequencing was done on a sample of peripheral blood. This sequence originates from a woman aged 18 to 35 with stable Graves' hyperthyroidism. Some clones in this sample may be carry-over from other donors' samples. As DNA, the CDR3 is TGTGCCAGCAGTACAGCCAAGGGACAACACCTTGAAGCTTTCTTT. Translation gives CASSTAKGQHLEAFF.